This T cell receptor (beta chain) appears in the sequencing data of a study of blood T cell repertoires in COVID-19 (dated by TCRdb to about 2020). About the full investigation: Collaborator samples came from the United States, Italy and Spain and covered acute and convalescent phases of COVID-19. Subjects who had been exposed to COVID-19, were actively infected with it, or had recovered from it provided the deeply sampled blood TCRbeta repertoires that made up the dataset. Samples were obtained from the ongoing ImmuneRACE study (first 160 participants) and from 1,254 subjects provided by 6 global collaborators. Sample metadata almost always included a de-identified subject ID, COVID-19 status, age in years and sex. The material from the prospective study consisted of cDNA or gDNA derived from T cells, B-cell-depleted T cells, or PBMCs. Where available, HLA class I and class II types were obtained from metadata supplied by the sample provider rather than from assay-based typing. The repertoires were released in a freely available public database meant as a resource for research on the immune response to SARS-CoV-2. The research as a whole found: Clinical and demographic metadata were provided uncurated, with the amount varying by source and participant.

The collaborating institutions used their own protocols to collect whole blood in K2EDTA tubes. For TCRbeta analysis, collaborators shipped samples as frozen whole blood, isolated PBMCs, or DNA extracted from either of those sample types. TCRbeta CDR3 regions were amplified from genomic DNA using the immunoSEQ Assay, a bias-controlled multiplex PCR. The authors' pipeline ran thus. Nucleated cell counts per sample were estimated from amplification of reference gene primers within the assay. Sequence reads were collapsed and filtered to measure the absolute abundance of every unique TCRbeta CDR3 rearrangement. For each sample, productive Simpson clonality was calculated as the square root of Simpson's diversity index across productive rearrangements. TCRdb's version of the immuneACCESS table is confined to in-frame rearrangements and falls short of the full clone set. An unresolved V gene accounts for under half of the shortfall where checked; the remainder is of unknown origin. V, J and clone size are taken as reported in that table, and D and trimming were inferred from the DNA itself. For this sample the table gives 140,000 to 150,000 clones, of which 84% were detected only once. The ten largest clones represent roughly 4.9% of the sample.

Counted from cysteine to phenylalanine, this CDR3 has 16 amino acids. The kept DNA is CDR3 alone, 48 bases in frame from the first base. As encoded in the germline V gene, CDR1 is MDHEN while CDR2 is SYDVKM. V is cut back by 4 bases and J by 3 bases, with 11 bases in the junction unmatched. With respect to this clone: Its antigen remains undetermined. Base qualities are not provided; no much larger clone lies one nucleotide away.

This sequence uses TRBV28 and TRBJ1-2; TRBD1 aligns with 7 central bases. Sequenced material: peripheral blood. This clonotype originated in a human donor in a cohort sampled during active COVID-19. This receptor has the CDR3 CASSSPFTDRDYGYTF. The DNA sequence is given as TGTGCCAGCAGTTCCCCCTTCACCGACAGGGACTATGGCTACACCTTC.